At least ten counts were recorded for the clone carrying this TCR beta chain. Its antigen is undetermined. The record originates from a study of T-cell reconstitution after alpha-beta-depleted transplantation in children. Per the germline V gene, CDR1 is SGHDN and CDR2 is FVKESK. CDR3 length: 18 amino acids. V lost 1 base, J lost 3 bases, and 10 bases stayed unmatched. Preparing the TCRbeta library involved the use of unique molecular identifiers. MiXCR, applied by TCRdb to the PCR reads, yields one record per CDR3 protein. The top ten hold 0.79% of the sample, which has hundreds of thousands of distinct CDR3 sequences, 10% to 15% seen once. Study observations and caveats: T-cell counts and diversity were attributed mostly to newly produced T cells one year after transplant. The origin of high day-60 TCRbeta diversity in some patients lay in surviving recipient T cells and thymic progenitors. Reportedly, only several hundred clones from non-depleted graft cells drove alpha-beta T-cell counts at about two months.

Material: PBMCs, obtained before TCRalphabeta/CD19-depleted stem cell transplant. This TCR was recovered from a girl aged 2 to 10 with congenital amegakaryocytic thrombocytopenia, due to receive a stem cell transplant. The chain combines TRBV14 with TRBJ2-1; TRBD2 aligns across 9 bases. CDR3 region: CASSQALRLAEHYNEQFF. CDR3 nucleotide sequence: TGTGCCAGCAGCCAAGCCCTACGACTAGCGGAACACTACAATGAGCAGTTCTTC.